Shown below are 24 T cell receptor beta chains from a single sample sequenced in a study of cytomegalovirus exposure and HLA in healthy donors. With 60 Vbeta and 13 Jbeta primers, the PCR was carried out. TCRdb keeps only in-frame clones here, not all; method: immunoSEQ multiplex PCR. The sample has about 130,000 clones, about 82% seen once. What was sequenced was PBMCs. Receptors were obtained from a man in his fifties or sixties in good health and CMV-seronegative.

The chain has TRBV2 and TRBJ2-3; 11 positions match TRBD2. The J segment lost 6 bases and the V segment lost 1 base, leaving 3 bases of the junction unmatched. Germline V lookup: CDR1 SNHLY, CDR2 FYNNEI. This CDR3 region has 15 residues. The chain's CDR3 is CASSEDSGGADTQYF. Written as DNA, the CDR3 is TGTGCCAGCAGTGAAGATAGCGGGGGGGCTGATACGCAGTATTTT.

The rearrangement joins TRBV9 to TRBJ2-3; tentative D call: TRBD1 (5 bases). The germline CDR1 and CDR2 sequences are SGDLS and YYNGEE. V lost 0 bases and J 4 bases, leaving 15 bases between the germline ends. The CDR3 sequence is 16 residues long. The CDR3 DNA is TGTGCCAGCAGCGTAGAAGGGGCGGTTGCTGCAGATACGCAGTATTTT. Its protein product is CASSVEGAVAADTQYF.

The chain employs TRBV5-1 and TRBJ1-2; 10 nucleotides line up with TRBD1. CDR1 and CDR2 (germline): SGHRS, YFSETQ. CDR3 length: 15 residues. V lost 4 bases to trimming and J lost 0 bases; unmatched junction nucleotides: 3. Here the CDR3 DNA reads TGCGCCAGCAGCAAAGGACAGGGGGCTAACTATGGCTACACCTTC. This encodes CASSKGQGANYGYTF.

This chain joins TRBV11-2 and TRBJ2-3; TRBD1 matches 8 bases. The germline gives CDR1 SGHAT, CDR2 FQNNGV. The length of the CDR3 is 14 residues. V was pared by 5 bases and J by 3 bases, with 4 bases of the junction left unmatched. CDR3 protein: CASSPDRATDTQYF. CDR3 sequence (DNA): TGTGCCAGCAGCCCGGACAGGGCTACAGATACGCAGTATTTT.

V is TRBV4-2 and J is TRBJ2-2; 8 bases align to TRBD2. V lost 1 base to trimming and J lost 2 bases; unmatched junction nucleotides: 3. The CDR3 sequence is 16 residues long. Germline V lookup: CDR1 LGHNA, CDR2 YNFKEQ. CDR3 region: CASSQVGGANTGELFF. Written as DNA, the CDR3 is TGTGCCAGCAGCCAAGTCGGGGGGGCCAACACCGGGGAGCTGTTTTTT.

The gene calls are TRBV25-1 and TRBJ1-5, with D tentatively TRBD1 (5 bases). V shed 7 bases and J shed 2 bases, with 18 bases lying between them. Germline V lookup: CDR1 MGHDK, CDR2 SYGVNS. The CDR3 runs to 16 residues. The chain's CDR3 is CASTQEGREGNQPQHF. DNA of the CDR3: TGTGCCAGCACTCAGGAGGGCAGGGAGGGCAATCAGCCCCAGCATTTT. Together with reference TRBV25-1 and TRBJ1-5, the CDR3 gives the full variable domain: EADIYQTPRYLVIGTGKKITLECSQTMGHDKMYWYQQDPGMELHLIHYSYGVNSTEKGDLSSESTVSRIRTEHFPLTLESARPSHTSQYLCASTQEGREGNQPQHFGDGTRLSIL.

This rearrangement joins TRBV19 to TRBJ2-1; D is uncertain. Germline assignment: CDR1 LNHDA and CDR2 SQIVND (reference sequence). The CDR3 is 17 residues long. Trimming removed 4 bases from V and 4 bases from J, with 20 bases in between. CDR3 bases: TGTGCCAGTAGTAATCGAGTGCCAGGAAGCTTTTACAATGAGCAGTTCTTC. Amino acid sequence: CASSNRVPGSFYNEQFF.

This sequence joins TRBV5-6 and TRBJ2-1; 9 nucleotides match TRBD2. Per germline, CDR1 SGHDT and CDR2 YYEEEE. The CDR3 is 17 amino acids. The V gene end was trimmed by 4 bases and the J gene end by 0 bases; junction bases not matched to a gene: 8. The CDR3 DNA follows: TGTGCCAGCAGCCGACGCGGGGGGGTCTTCTCCTACAATGAGCAGTTCTTC. It specifies CASSRRGGVFSYNEQFF.

The chain employs TRBV6-5 and TRBJ1-5, with 10 bases identical to TRBD1. Germline V CDR1 and CDR2: MNHEY, SVGAGI. This CDR3 region has 14 residues. With 10 bases clipped from V and 4 bases from J, the junction kept 7 bases outside the gene matches. CDR3 residues: CATGTGEQNQPQHF. The CDR3 DNA reads as TGTGCCACCGGGACAGGGGAACAAAATCAGCCCCAGCATTTT.

The rearrangement joins TRBV28 to TRBJ2-5; maybe TRBD2 (6 bases). This CDR3 has 14 residues. CDR1 and CDR2 (germline): MDHEN, SYDVKM. V lost 2 bases to trimming and J lost 0 bases, with 7 bases between them. CDR3 protein: CASSLTGDQETQYF. CDR3 coding DNA: TGTGCCAGCAGTTTAACGGGGGACCAAGAGACCCAGTACTTC.

V and J are TRBV5-1 and TRBJ2-7; TRBD1 matches at 10 bases. The CDR3 totals 13 residues. CDR1 is SGHRS, CDR2 YFSETQ, per germline. V lost 4 bases to trimming and J lost 6 bases; unmatched junction nucleotides: 4. CDR3 residues: CASSQGQGGEQYF. DNA for the CDR3: TGCGCCAGCAGCCAAGGACAGGGGGGCGAGCAGTACTTC.

The rearrangement joins TRBV11-3 to TRBJ1-1, with D possibly matching TRBD1 (5 bases). With 1 base removed from V and 4 bases from J, the gap between germline ends came to 10 bases. CDR1 is SGHNT and CDR2 is YENEEA in the germline V gene. The CDR3 runs to 14 residues. The CDR3 nucleotides read TGTGCCAGCAGCTTAGGAGGGGAGGGCACTGAAGCTTTCTTT. It specifies CASSLGGEGTEAFF.

The rearrangement joins TRBV5-1 to TRBJ2-7; maybe TRBD1 (5 bases). Germline V gene lookup returns CDR1 SGHRS and CDR2 YFSETQ. The CDR3 has 12 amino acids. V was clipped by 0 bases and J by 4 bases, with 5 bases between them. CDR3 nucleotides: TGCGCCAGCAGCTTGGAGGGGTACGAGCAGTACTTC. It codes for CASSLEGYEQYF.

V usage is TRBV5-1 and J usage is TRBJ2-7; TRBD1 matches at 12 bases. With V trimmed by 6 bases and J by 6 bases, 13 bases remained unmatched. The V gene's germline CDR1 is SGHRS and CDR2 YFSETQ. The CDR3 contains 16 residues. CDR3 in DNA: TGCGCCAGCACCATCCGCCCGGGACAGGGGGCTGGCGAGCAGTACTTC. Translating gives CASTIRPGQGAGEQYF.

This chain uses TRBV18 with TRBJ1-2; TRBD1 matches at 12 bases. From germline, CDR1 is KGHSH and CDR2 LQKENI. This CDR3 region has 17 residues. V gave up 3 bases and J gave up 4 bases; unmatched junction bases: 9. CDR3 protein: CASSPGQGQGASYGYTF. Here the CDR3 DNA reads TGTGCCAGCTCACCTGGACAGGGACAGGGGGCGTCCTATGGCTACACCTTC.

The V call is TRBV6-6, the J call TRBJ2-7; 7 bases align to TRBD2. Germline CDR1 is MNHNY and CDR2 is SVGAGI (reference sequence). The CDR3 contains 13 residues. Losses at the gene ends were 0 bases for V and 7 bases for J; bases not matched to a gene: 3. In DNA form, the CDR3 reads TGTGCCAGCAGTTACTCTTCGCGGGGGGAGCAGTACTTC. Its protein is CASSYSSRGEQYF.

The chain carries TRBV5-8 and TRBJ1-2, with D uncertain. V was shortened by 4 bases and J by 8 bases, with 15 bases between the two germline ends. The CDR3 contains 13 residues. Germline V lookup: CDR1 SGHTS, CDR2 YDEGEE. In DNA, the CDR3 is TGTGCCAGCAGCCCCGGGTTGGCGGTCGGCTACACCTTC. This codes for CASSPGLAVGYTF.

The chain couples TRBV21-1 to TRBJ2-2; TRBD2, as called in the table, went unchecked against the DNA. TRBV21-1 has pseudogene status. The CDR3 covers 19 residues. The CDR3 sequence is CASSKEGDSGGPRTGELFF. DNA for the CDR3: TGTGCCAGCAGCAAAGAAGGGGATAGCGGGGGGCCAAGGACCGGGGAGCTGTTTTTT.

The rearrangement joins TRBV5-4 to TRBJ1-5; TRBD1 matches 7 bases. V lost 3 bases to trimming and J lost 6 bases; unmatched junction nucleotides: 6. The CDR3 contains 14 residues. CDR1 is SGHNT, CDR2 YYREEE, per germline (reference sequence). CDR3 residues: CASSSDRVGQPQHF. The CDR3 DNA reads as TGTGCCAGCAGCTCCGACAGGGTCGGTCAGCCCCAGCATTTT.

The V call is TRBV2, the J call TRBJ1-1; D is unclear. V shed 6 bases and J shed 0 bases, with 8 bases lying between them. Germline assignment: CDR1 SNHLY and CDR2 FYNNEI. There are 13 residues in the CDR3. Here the CDR3 reads CASSPRLNTEAFF. In DNA form, the CDR3 reads TGTGCCAGCAGCCCCAGGTTGAACACTGAAGCTTTCTTT.

This chain connects TRBV11-3 to TRBJ2-2; tentatively, D is TRBD1 (6 bases). V was clipped by 1 base and J by 6 bases, with 12 bases between them. The CDR3 is made up of 15 amino acids. Germline CDR1 is SGHNT and CDR2 is YENEEA. The CDR3 DNA sequence: TGTGCCAGCAGCTTAGGGCAGGGGTCCGCCGGGGAGCTGTTTTTT. As protein: CASSLGQGSAGELFF.

The chain links TRBV11-2 to TRBJ1-1, with 11 nucleotides matching TRBD1. In germline, CDR1 is SGHAT, CDR2 FQNNGV. The CDR3 totals 16 residues. The ends lost 2 bases at V and 1 base at J; junction bases unmatched: 3. CDR3 bases: TGTGCCAGCAGCTTAAGTGGACAGGGGGCGAACACTGAAGCTTTCTTT. Protein: CASSLSGQGANTEAFF. The variable domain in full, completed from reference TRBV11-2 and TRBJ1-1, reads EAGVAQSPRYKIIEKRQSVAFWCNPISGHATLYWYQQILGQGPKLLIQFQNNGVVDDSQLPKDRFSAERLKGVDSTLKIQPAKLEDSAVYLCASSLSGQGANTEAFFGQGTRLTVV.

CDR3 residues: CASSLAGGFSHTQYF. The CDR3 coding sequence is TGTGCCAGCAGCTTAGCCGGCGGGTTCAGTCATACGCAGTATTTT. The chain joins TRBV7-2 to TRBJ2-3, with D tentatively TRBD2 (5 bases). Germline CDR1 is SGHTA and CDR2 is FQGNSA. Trimming left V 0 bases short and J 7 bases short, with 14 bases between. CDR3 length equals 15 residues.

J is TRBJ2-7 and V is TRBV5-3, with D possibly TRBD1 on 5 matching bases. TRBV5-3 counts as an open reading frame of uncertain function. This CDR3 has 12 amino acids. V was cut by 4 bases and J by 7 bases, with 12 bases left in between. The CDR3: CARSVNRMEQYV. The DNA of the CDR3 is TGTGCCAGAAGCGTAAACAGGATGGAGCAGTACGTC.